This T cell receptor beta chain was captured in a study of T cells in Graves' hyperthyroidism and ophthalmopathy. General observations from the study: A model of 13 V-J features distinguished ophthalmopathy from stable hyperthyroidism. It was a median about seven months before onset that the model predicted ophthalmopathy.

As to this clonotype: Its antigen is unidentified.

The CDR3 has 15 amino acids. CDR1 LNHDA and CDR2 SQIVND come from the germline V gene (reference sequence). V dropped 6 bases and J dropped 3 bases, with 18 bases sitting between them. Amplified regions were TCR beta CDR3 sequences from RNA transcripts. HTBI primers drove first-round RT-PCR of the TCR CDR3. In TCRdb, the multiplex PCR reads were re-called with MiXCR into one record per CDR3 protein. The profile shows some 510,000 distinct CDR3 sequences, about half of them singletons. Those patients with uncontrolled infection, other autoimmune disease, pregnancy or lactation were excluded. In making diagnoses, clinical symptoms, serum thyroxine and TRAb, thyroid ultrasound and orbital computed tomography were all used.

The chain links TRBV19 to TRBJ2-7; D may be TRBD1 or TRBD2 (6 bases each). The sequencing sample was made of peripheral blood or thyroid tissue (not recorded which). The sequence was obtained from a young woman with Graves' hyperthyroidism. The CDR3 bases are TGTGCCAGTAGAGGCGACGGGGGCCATGGCTACGAGCAGTACTTC. It codes for CASRGDGGHGYEQYF.